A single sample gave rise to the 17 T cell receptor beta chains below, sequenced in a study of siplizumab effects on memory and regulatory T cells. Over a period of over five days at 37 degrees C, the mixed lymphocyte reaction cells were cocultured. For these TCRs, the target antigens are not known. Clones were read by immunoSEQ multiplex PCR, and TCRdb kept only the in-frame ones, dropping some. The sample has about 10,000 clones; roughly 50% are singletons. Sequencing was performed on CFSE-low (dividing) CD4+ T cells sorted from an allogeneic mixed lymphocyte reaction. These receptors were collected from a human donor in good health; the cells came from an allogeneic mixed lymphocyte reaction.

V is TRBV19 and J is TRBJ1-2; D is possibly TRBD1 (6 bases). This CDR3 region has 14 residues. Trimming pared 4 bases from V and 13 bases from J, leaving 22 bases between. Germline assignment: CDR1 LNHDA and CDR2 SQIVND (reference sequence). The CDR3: CASSSSGTPVKSTF. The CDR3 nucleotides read TGTGCCAGTAGTAGTTCCGGGACACCCGTTAAGTCCACCTTC.

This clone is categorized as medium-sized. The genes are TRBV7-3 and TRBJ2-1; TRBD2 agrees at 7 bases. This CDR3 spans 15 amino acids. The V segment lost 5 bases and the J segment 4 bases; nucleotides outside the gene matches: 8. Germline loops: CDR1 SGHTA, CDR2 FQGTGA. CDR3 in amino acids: CASSPGASGYNEQFF. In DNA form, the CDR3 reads TGTGCCAGCAGCCCCGGGGCTAGCGGATACAATGAGCAGTTCTTC.

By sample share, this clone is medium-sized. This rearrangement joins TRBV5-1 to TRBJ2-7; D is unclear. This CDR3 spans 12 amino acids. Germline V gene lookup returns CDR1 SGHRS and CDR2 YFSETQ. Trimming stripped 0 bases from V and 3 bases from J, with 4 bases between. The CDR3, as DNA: TGCGCCAGCAGCTTGGTGAGCTACGAGCAGTACTTC. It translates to CASSLVSYEQYF.

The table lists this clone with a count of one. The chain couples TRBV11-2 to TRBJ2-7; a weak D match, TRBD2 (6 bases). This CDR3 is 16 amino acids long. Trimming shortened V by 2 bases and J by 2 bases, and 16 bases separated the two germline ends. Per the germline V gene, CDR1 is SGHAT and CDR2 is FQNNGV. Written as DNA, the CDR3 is TGTGCCAGCAGCTTAAGAGCCGGGGGATTGGCCTACGAGCAGTACTTC. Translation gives CASSLRAGGLAYEQYF. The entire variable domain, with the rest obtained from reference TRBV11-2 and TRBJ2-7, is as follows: EAGVAQSPRYKIIEKRQSVAFWCNPISGHATLYWYQQILGQGPKLLIQFQNNGVVDDSQLPKDRFSAERLKGVDSTLKIQPAKLEDSAVYLCASSLRAGGLAYEQYFGPGTRLTVT.

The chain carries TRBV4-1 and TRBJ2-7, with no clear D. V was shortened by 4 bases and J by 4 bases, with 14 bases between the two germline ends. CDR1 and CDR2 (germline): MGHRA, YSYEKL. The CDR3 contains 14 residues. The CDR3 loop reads CASSPGTLRYEQYF. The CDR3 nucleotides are TGCGCCAGCAGCCCCGGAACCCTAAGGTACGAGCAGTACTTC.

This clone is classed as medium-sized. As DNA, the CDR3 is TGTGCCAGCAGTTTGCTGGAGACTGAAGCTTTCTTT. This encodes CASSLLETEAFF. The J gene is TRBJ1-1, the V gene TRBV28; D gene ambiguous. Trimming took 3 bases from V and 5 from J, leaving 7 bases between them. CDR3 length: 12 amino acids. Germline V gene data show CDR1 as MDHEN and CDR2 as SYDVKM. Full variable domain (remainder filled in from reference TRBV28 and TRBJ1-1): DVKVTQSSRYLVKRTGEKVFLECVQDMDHENMFWYRQDPGLGLRLIYFSYDVKMKEKGDIPEGYSVSREKKERFSLILESASTNQTSMYLCASSLLETEAFFGQGTRLTVV.

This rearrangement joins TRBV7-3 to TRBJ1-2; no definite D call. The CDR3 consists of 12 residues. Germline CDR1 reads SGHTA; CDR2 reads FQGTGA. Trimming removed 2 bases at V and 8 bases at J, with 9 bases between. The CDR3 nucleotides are TGTGCCAGCAGCTTACAGGCGGGAGGCTACACCTTC. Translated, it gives CASSLQAGGYTF.

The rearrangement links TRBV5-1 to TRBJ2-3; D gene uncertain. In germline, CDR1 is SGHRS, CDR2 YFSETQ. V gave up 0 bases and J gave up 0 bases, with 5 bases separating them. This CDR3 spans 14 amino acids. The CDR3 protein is CASSLAHSTDTQYF. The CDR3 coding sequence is TGCGCCAGCAGCTTGGCCCACAGCACAGATACGCAGTATTTT.

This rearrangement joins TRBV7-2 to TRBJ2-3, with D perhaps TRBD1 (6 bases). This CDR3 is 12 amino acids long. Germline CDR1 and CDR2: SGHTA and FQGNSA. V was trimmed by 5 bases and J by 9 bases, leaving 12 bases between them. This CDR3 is CASSLFGGTQYF. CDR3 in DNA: TGTGCCAGCAGCCTCTTTGGGGGCACGCAGTATTTT. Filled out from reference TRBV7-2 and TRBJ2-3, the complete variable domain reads GAGVSQSPSNKVTEKGKDVELRCDPISGHTALYWYRQSLGQGLEFLIYFQGNSAPDKSGLPSDRFSAERTGGSVSTLTIQRTQQEDSAVYLCASSLFGGTQYFGPGTRLTVL.

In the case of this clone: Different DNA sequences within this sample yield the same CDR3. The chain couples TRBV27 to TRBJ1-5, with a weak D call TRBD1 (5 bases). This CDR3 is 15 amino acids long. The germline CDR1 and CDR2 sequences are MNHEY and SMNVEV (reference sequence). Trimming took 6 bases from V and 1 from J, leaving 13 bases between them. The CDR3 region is CASRRGHLSNQPQHF. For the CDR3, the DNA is TGTGCCAGCAGGCGCGGACACCTAAGCAATCAGCCCCAGCATTTT.

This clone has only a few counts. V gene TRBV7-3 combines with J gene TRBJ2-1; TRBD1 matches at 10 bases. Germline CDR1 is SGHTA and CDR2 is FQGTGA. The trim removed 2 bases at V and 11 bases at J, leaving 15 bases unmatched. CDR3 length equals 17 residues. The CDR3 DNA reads TGTGCCAGCAGCTTATTCCTTGGGGACAGGGGAAGGGAGAAGCAGTTCTTC. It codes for CASSLFLGDRGREKQFF.

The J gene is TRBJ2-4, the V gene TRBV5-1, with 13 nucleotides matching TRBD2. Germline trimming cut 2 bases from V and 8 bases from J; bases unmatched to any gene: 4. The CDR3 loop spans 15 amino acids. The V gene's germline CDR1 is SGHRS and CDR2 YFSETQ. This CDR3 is CASSLTSGRADIQYF. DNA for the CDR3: TGCGCCAGCAGCTTAACTAGCGGGAGGGCTGACATTCAGTACTTC.

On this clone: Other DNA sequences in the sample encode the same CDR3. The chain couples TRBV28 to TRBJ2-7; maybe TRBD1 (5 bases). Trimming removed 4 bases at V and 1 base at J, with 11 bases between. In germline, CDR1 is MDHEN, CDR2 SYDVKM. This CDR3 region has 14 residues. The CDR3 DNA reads TGTGCCAGCAGTTCCCCAGGGTATTCCTACGAGCAGTACTTC. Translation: CASSSPGYSYEQYF.

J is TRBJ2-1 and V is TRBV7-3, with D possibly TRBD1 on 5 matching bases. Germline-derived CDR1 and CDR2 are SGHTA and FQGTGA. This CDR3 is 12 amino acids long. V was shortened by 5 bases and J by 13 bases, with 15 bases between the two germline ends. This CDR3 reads CASSHGALRQFF. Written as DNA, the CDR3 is TGTGCCAGCAGCCATGGGGCCCTACGACAGTTCTTC. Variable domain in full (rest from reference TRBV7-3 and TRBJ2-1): GAGVSQTPSNKVTEKGKYVELRCDPISGHTALYWYRQSLGQGPEFLIYFQGTGAADDSGLPNDRFFAVRPEGSVSTLKIQRTERGDSAVYLCASSHGALRQFFGPGTRLTVL.

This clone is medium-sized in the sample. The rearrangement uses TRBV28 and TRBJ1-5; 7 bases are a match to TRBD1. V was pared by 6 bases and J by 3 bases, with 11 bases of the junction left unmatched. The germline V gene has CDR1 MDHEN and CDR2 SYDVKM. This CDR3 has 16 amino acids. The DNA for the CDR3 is TGTGCCAGCAGACCAACAGGGCAGGGGGACAATCAGCCCCAGCATTTT. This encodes CASRPTGQGDNQPQHF.

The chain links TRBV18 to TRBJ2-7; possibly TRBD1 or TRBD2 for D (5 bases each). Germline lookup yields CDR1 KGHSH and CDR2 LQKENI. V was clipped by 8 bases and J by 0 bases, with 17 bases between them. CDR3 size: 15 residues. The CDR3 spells CASGKGTLSSYEQYF. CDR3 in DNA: TGTGCCAGCGGGAAGGGGACGTTGAGCTCCTACGAGCAGTACTTC.

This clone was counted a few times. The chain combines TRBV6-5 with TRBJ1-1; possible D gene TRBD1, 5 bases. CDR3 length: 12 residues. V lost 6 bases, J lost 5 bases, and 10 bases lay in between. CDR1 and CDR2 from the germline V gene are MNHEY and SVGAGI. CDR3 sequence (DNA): TGTGCCAGCAGGACAGCAAGGACTGAAGCTTTCTTT. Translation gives CASRTARTEAFF.